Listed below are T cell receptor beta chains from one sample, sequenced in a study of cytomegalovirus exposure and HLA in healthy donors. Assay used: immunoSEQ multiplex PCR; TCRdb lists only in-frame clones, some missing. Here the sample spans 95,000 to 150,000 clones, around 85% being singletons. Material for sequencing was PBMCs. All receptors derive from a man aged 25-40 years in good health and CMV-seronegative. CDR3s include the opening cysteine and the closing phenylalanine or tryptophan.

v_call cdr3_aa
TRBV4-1 CASGRTENTDTQYF
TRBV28 CASSGVSGERNSPLHF
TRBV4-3 CAGSQGSRVNSNQPQHF
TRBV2 CASRKEDGTEAFF
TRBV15 CATSRDKRGFYEQYF
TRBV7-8 CASSDRDRGPEAFF
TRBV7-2 CASSWDRGSYNEQFF
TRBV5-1 CASRTNRGTETQYF
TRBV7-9 CASSFGAGGGAGELFF
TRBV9 CASSPWSETGNTIYF
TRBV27 CASSFSGGVNEQFF
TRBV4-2 CASSRFGLAGLENTGELFF
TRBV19 CASSKSRGHSYEQYF
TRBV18 CASSRAGPPRGTEAFF
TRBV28 CASIENRWPPAGNTIYF
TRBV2 CASSRDRGTEAFF
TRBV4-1 CASSHALGTGSWNEQFF
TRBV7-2 CASSSPGLAVGETQYF
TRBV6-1 CASSPGGGGSPLHF
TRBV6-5 CASSNGVDRDGELFF
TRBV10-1 CASSEIDRKIGTDTQYF
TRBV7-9 CASSAPGQGTGELFF
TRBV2 CASSQRTEETQYF
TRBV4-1 CASSPGGTSTDTQYF
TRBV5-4 CASSFPTLTGELFF
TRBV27 CASSPTRTGMNQPQHF
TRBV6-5 CASARPGNTGELFF
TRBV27 CASSLRTSGGTDTQYF
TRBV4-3 CASSRSDGVYGYTF
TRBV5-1 CASKAGAINSPLHF
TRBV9 CASGGEGTGDGAFF
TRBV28 CASSFGLAGSNEQFF
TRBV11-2 CASSSDRGNGANGLTF
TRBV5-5 CASSLGTGLGQPQHF
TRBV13 CASSPSLDRVHEAFF
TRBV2 CASRARDKADTGELFF
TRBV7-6 CASSSAGGGTNYEQYF
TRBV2 CASSFDLPDGGQPQHF
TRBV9 CASSVALGGNTEAFF
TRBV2 CASSGHRDRVDQPQHF
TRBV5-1 CASSLGLTGASTDTQYF
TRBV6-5 CASSRTGLAKNIQYF
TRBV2 CASSEAAGRGVEKLFF
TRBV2 CASKNAGRTNNSPLHF
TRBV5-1 CASSLDPGNTEAFF